This T cell receptor beta chain was retrieved from a study of OX40 agonist ivuxolimab in advanced cancers. Study-level points and caveats: Among T cells, CD8+ cells averaged more expanded clones than CD4+ cells.

The CDR3 extends over 16 amino acids. Germline V gene sequence: CDR1 MRHNA, CDR2 SNTAGT. The J segment lost 2 bases and the V segment lost 5 bases, leaving 4 bases of the junction unmatched. The table came from immunoSEQ multiplex PCR; TCRdb's copy has only in-frame clones and leaves some out. The sample has tens of thousands of clones, around nine tenths seen once. In the case of this clone: Its matching antigen is unknown.

This clonotype was sampled from an adult with an advanced solid tumor such as melanoma, head and neck, liver or kidney cancer. The genes are TRBV6-4 and TRBJ2-1; 12 bases match TRBD2. Sequenced here: CD4+ or CD8+ T cells sorted from blood, sampled in a trial of the OX40 agonist ivuxolimab. The CDR3 DNA sequence: TGTGCCAGCAGTACCCTAGCGGGAGGGACCTACAATGAGCAGTTCTTC. It encodes CASSTLAGGTYNEQFF.